Below are 32 T cell receptor beta chains sequenced from a single sample in a study of shared clonotypes between healthy human individuals. Clones were sequenced by immunoSEQ multiplex PCR, and TCRdb holds only the in-frame ones, with some missing. The sample records 2,100,000 or so clones, approximately 94% being singletons. Sequencing input: naive CD4+ T cells sorted from blood. Specified subset: CD45RA+ positively selected. These receptors were collected from a man aged 18 to 29 in good health.

V and J are TRBV4-1 and TRBJ1-4, with a possible D match to TRBD1 (6 bases). The germline V gene encodes CDR1 MGHRA and CDR2 YSYEKL. V was pared by 0 bases and J by 4 bases, with 12 bases between. The CDR3 covers 16 residues. CDR3 DNA sequence: TGCGCCAGCAGCCAAGATGACAGGCCCTATAATGAAAAACTGTTTTTT. Translated: CASSQDDRPYNEKLFF.

This chain joins TRBV25-1 and TRBJ2-5; 9 bases map to TRBD1. Germline V gene data show CDR1 as MGHDK and CDR2 as SYGVNS. J lost 1 base, V lost 5 bases, and 11 bases had no gene match. CDR3 length: 17 residues. The CDR3 sequence is CASSPDRGVGAQETQYF. Written as DNA, the CDR3 is TGTGCCAGCAGTCCGGACAGGGGAGTTGGGGCCCAAGAGACCCAGTACTTC. Based on the CDR3 plus reference TRBV25-1 and TRBJ2-5, the full variable domain is EADIYQTPRYLVIGTGKKITLECSQTMGHDKMYWYQQDPGMELHLIHYSYGVNSTEKGDLSSESTVSRIRTEHFPLTLESARPSHTSQYLCASSPDRGVGAQETQYFGPGTRLLVL.

About this clone: Other nucleotide sequences from this sample produce the same CDR3. This chain uses TRBV10-1 with TRBJ2-2; the D is unclear. This CDR3 contains 12 residues. Germline values: CDR1 WNHNN, CDR2 SYGVQD (reference sequence). Trimming removed 5 bases at V and 2 bases at J, with 3 bases between. Written as DNA, the CDR3 is TGCGCCAGCAGTCGTAACACCGGGGAGCTGTTTTTT. Protein: CASSRNTGELFF.

V is TRBV9 and J is TRBJ2-7, with TRBD2 matching 10 bases. CDR1 and CDR2 (germline): SGDLS, YYNGEE. The J segment lost 0 bases and the V segment lost 7 bases, leaving 7 bases of the junction unmatched. CDR3 length equals 15 residues. The CDR3 region is CASGEGLASSYEQYF. The DNA of the CDR3 is TGTGCCAGCGGGGAGGGACTAGCGAGCTCCTACGAGCAGTACTTC.

The gene calls are TRBV5-4 and TRBJ2-1, with D maybe TRBD2 (6 bases). From germline, CDR1 is SGHNT and CDR2 YYREEE (reference sequence). V shed 4 bases and J shed 4 bases, with 15 bases lying between them. The CDR3 loop spans 15 amino acids. CDR3: CASSPRAGLYNEQFF. The CDR3 nucleotides read TGTGCCAGCAGCCCGAGGGCGGGGTTATACAATGAGCAGTTCTTC.

The rearrangement joins TRBV7-8 to TRBJ2-5, with no clear D. Between the trimmed V and J ends, which lost 4 bases and 1 base, there was a span of 10 bases. The CDR3 spans 14 residues. Germline lookup yields CDR1 SGHVS and CDR2 FQNEAQ. The DNA for the CDR3 is TGTGCCAGCAGCTCCCGGACGGTCCAAGAGACCCAGTACTTC. This sequence encodes CASSSRTVQETQYF.

CDR3 in DNA: TGTGCCAGCAGTTACGCCAGGATGACCGGGGAGCTGTTTTTT. Its translation is CASSYARMTGELFF. V usage is TRBV6-5 and J usage is TRBJ2-2; D is uncertain. Germline-derived CDR1 and CDR2 are MNHEY and SVGAGI. V lost 2 bases and J 5 bases, leaving 9 bases between the germline ends. There are 14 residues in the CDR3.

The gene calls are TRBV28 and TRBJ2-7; D is possibly TRBD2 (5 bases). The germline V gene encodes CDR1 MDHEN and CDR2 SYDVKM. The CDR3 totals 12 residues. The ends were cut back, 6 bases at V and 5 bases at J, with 11 bases in the middle. The DNA for the CDR3 is TGTGCCAGCAGCCGGGGTAAGCACGAGCAGTACTTC. Its translation: CASSRGKHEQYF.

The V and J genes are TRBV19 and TRBJ1-1; D gene uncertain. Germline V gene lookup returns CDR1 LNHDA and CDR2 SQIVND (reference sequence). V lost 6 bases to trimming and J lost 4 bases, with 15 bases between them. This CDR3 region has 14 residues. The CDR3 here is CASSMFPWGTEAFF. In nucleotides, the CDR3 is TGTGCCAGTAGCATGTTTCCCTGGGGCACTGAAGCTTTCTTT.

The genes are TRBV5-1 and TRBJ2-7, with TRBD2 as a possible D gene (6 bases). The CDR3 is made up of 13 amino acids. The ends were cut back, 4 bases at V and 2 bases at J, with 10 bases in the middle. Germline V gives CDR1 SGHRS, CDR2 YFSETQ. CDR3 residues: CASSRDSAYEQYF. CDR3 coding DNA: TGCGCCAGCAGCCGGGACTCCGCCTACGAGCAGTACTTC.

This clone has more than one count but fewer than ten. V and J are TRBV2 and TRBJ1-6, with D uncertain. Germline CDR1 and CDR2: SNHLY and FYNNEI. Deletions cut 2 bases from V and 7 bases from J, with 6 bases between. The CDR3 runs to 13 residues. The CDR3 is CASSESSNSPLHF. CDR3 in DNA: TGTGCCAGCAGTGAATCCAGCAATTCACCCCTCCACTTT.

This clone was seen once. Within the sample, other DNA sequences also encode this same CDR3. This chain joins TRBV30 and TRBJ2-1; D gene unclear. Germline CDR1 is GTSNPN and CDR2 is SVGIG (reference sequence). V lost 0 bases to trimming and J lost 7 bases, with 4 bases between them. The CDR3 loop spans 11 amino acids. DNA of the CDR3: TGTGCCTGGAGTGTACGGAATGAGCAGTTCTTC. This translates into CAWSVRNEQFF.

This chain uses TRBV7-2 with TRBJ2-2; D is undetermined. This CDR3 spans 16 amino acids. With 5 bases removed from V and 0 bases from J, the gap between germline ends came to 13 bases. Germline loops: CDR1 SGHTA, CDR2 FQGNSA. Here the CDR3 DNA reads TGTGCCAGCAGCCCCAACCCCGACCCGAACACCGGGGAGCTGTTTTTT. It yields the protein CASSPNPDPNTGELFF.

The V and J genes are TRBV27 and TRBJ2-1; 10 bases map to TRBD2. Looked up from germline, CDR1 is MNHEY and CDR2 is SMNVEV (reference sequence). Trimming removed 3 bases from V and 7 bases from J; junction bases left unmatched: 12. The CDR3 runs to 17 residues. The CDR3 region is CASSFPPASGSGNEQFF. The CDR3 bases are TGTGCCAGCAGTTTCCCCCCGGCTAGCGGGAGTGGGAATGAGCAGTTCTTC.

CDR3 sequence: CSAIRVNGYTF. The CDR3 nucleotides are TGCAGTGCTATCCGAGTCAATGGCTACACCTTC. V usage is TRBV20-1 and J usage is TRBJ1-2; D is unclear. Germline V gene data show CDR1 as DFQATT and CDR2 as SNEGSKA (reference sequence). Trimming removed 4 bases at V and 6 bases at J, with 9 bases between. The CDR3 contains 11 residues.

The genes are TRBV5-1 and TRBJ2-1, with 13 bases that match TRBD2. The CDR3 totals 17 residues. V dropped 4 bases and J dropped 8; count of bases not matched to a gene: 12. Germline V CDR1 and CDR2: SGHRS, YFSETQ. CDR3 residues: CASSQGLAGITNDEQFF. DNA of the CDR3: TGCGCCAGCAGCCAGGGACTAGCGGGAATAACTAACGATGAGCAGTTCTTC. Using reference TRBV5-1 and TRBJ2-1 for the parts outside the CDR3, the full variable domain is KAGVTQTPRYLIKTRGQQVTLSCSPISGHRSVSWYQQTPGQGLQFLFEYFSETQRNKGNFPGRFSGRQFSNSRSEMNVSTLELGDSALYLCASSQGLAGITNDEQFFGPGTRLTVL.

The chain recombines TRBV4-1 with TRBJ2-7, with 9 bases aligning to TRBD1. The CDR3 spans 15 residues. V was pared by 4 bases and J by 3 bases, with 7 bases of the junction left unmatched. Germline V lookup: CDR1 MGHRA, CDR2 YSYEKL. In DNA form, the CDR3 reads TGCGCCAGCAGCCGACCCGGGACAGGGAACTACGAGCAGTACTTC. Translating gives CASSRPGTGNYEQYF.

This clone was recorded only once. The rearrangement links TRBV28 to TRBJ2-7; perhaps D is TRBD1 or TRBD2 (5 bases each). V was cut by 5 bases and J by 6 bases, with 20 bases left in between. Looked up from germline, CDR1 is MDHEN and CDR2 is SYDVKM. The CDR3 extends over 15 amino acids. The CDR3 region has the DNA TGTGCCAGCAGTCCTCCAGAGGCTGGGGGTGGCGAGCAGTACTTC. It is translated as CASSPPEAGGGEQYF.

The chain links TRBV5-1 to TRBJ1-1, with a weak D call TRBD1 (6 bases). V lost 2 bases to trimming and J lost 1 base, with 9 bases between them. The germline V gene encodes CDR1 SGHRS and CDR2 YFSETQ. This CDR3 has 14 residues. CDR3 in DNA: TGCGCCAGCAGCTTTCAGGGGAAGAACACTGAAGCTTTCTTT. Encoded protein: CASSFQGKNTEAFF.

J is TRBJ2-1 and V is TRBV12-5; D is uncertain. V was shortened by 3 bases and J by 10 bases, with 10 bases between the two germline ends. Germline CDR1 reads LGHNT; CDR2 reads FRNRAP. The CDR3 covers 12 residues. The CDR3, as DNA: TGTGCTAGTGGTTTCCAGGCTGGCGAGCAGTTCTTC. As protein: CASGFQAGEQFF.

This sequence joins TRBV30 and TRBJ2-4; D possibly corresponds to TRBD2 (6 bases). The ends were cut back, 0 bases at V and 1 base at J, with 10 bases in the middle. CDR3 size: 15 residues. Germline V CDR1 and CDR2: GTSNPN, SVGIG (reference sequence). The chain's CDR3 is CAWSVPAGAKNIQYF. CDR3 nucleotides: TGTGCCTGGAGTGTACCGGCGGGGGCCAAAAACATTCAGTACTTC.

This chain connects TRBV19 to TRBJ1-1; no definite D call. The CDR3 spans 14 residues. Germline-derived CDR1 and CDR2 are LNHDA and SQIVND (reference sequence). V was clipped by 3 bases and J by 0 bases, with 8 bases between them. The CDR3 bases are TGTGCCAGTAGTATTAACGCAGTGAACACTGAAGCTTTCTTT. Residues: CASSINAVNTEAFF.

The chain has TRBV6-1 and TRBJ1-1; 7 bases are a match to TRBD1. The V segment lost 8 bases and the J segment 4 bases; nucleotides outside the gene matches: 4. This CDR3 spans 12 amino acids. Germline lookup yields CDR1 MNHNS and CDR2 SASEGT. The CDR3 is CASARTGTEAFF. CDR3 coding DNA: TGTGCCAGCGCAAGGACAGGCACTGAAGCTTTCTTT.

The chain recombines TRBV29-1 with TRBJ2-1; 10 bases fit TRBD2. CDR1 SQVTM and CDR2 ANQGSEA come from the germline V gene. The ends lost 7 bases at V and 6 bases at J; junction bases unmatched: 6. The length of the CDR3 is 13 residues. The CDR3 sequence: CSDRRTSGNEQFF. The CDR3 region has the DNA TGCAGCGACCGCAGGACTAGCGGCAATGAGCAGTTCTTC.

The chain recombines TRBV7-9 with TRBJ2-3, with D possibly TRBD1 on 6 matching bases. Germline CDR1 is SEHNR and CDR2 is FQNEAQ (reference sequence). Trimming took 5 bases from V and 0 from J, leaving 9 bases between them. The CDR3 totals 14 residues. As DNA, the CDR3 is TGTGCCAGCAGCCGGGACAAGAGCACAGATACGCAGTATTTT. Amino acids: CASSRDKSTDTQYF.

The chain couples TRBV19 to TRBJ1-5; D gene uncertain. Germline CDR1 and CDR2: LNHDA and SQIVND (reference sequence). Trimming stripped 4 bases from V and 3 bases from J, with 10 bases between. CDR3 size: 14 residues. In DNA form, the CDR3 reads TGTGCCAGTAGTACCAGGCAGCCCAATCAGCCCCAGCATTTT. Translating it yields CASSTRQPNQPQHF.

In its sample, this clone was seen once. The V and J genes are TRBV19 and TRBJ2-7; no clear D gene. V was cut by 3 bases and J by 2 bases, with 17 bases left in between. The CDR3 is 16 amino acids. CDR1 and CDR2 from the germline V gene are LNHDA and SQIVND (reference sequence). CDR3 region: CASSISNSRNAYEQYF. The DNA for the CDR3 is TGTGCCAGTAGTATTAGCAACAGTAGGAACGCCTACGAGCAGTACTTC.

This clone was seen only once. V usage is TRBV29-1 and J usage is TRBJ2-5; 9 bases agree with TRBD2. Germline CDR1 reads SQVTM; CDR2 reads ANQGSEA. There are 13 residues in the CDR3. With V trimmed by 3 bases and J by 4 bases, 3 bases remained unmatched. CDR3 amino acids: CSVETSGSETQYF. CDR3 coding DNA: TGCAGCGTTGAGACTAGCGGATCAGAGACCCAGTACTTC.

This clone was picked up one time. The V gene is TRBV7-9, the J gene TRBJ1-5; a weak D match, TRBD1 (6 bases). V was pared by 2 bases and J by 5 bases, with 13 bases between. Germline loops: CDR1 SEHNR, CDR2 FQNEAQ (reference sequence). The CDR3 consists of 15 residues. This chain's CDR3 is CASSLLGAADQPQHF. In DNA, the CDR3 is TGTGCCAGCAGCTTACTGGGGGCGGCGGATCAGCCCCAGCATTTT.

CDR3 amino acids: CASSLEDSAAYEQYF. CDR3 DNA: TGTGCCAGCAGCTTGGAGGACAGCGCTGCCTACGAGCAGTACTTC. The V and J genes are TRBV5-5 and TRBJ2-7, with D possibly TRBD1 on 6 matching bases. Germline loops: CDR1 SGHKS, CDR2 YYEKEE (reference sequence). The CDR3 loop spans 15 amino acids. The V end lost 0 bases, the J end lost 2 bases, and 12 bases lay between the germline ends. The full variable domain, rest sourced from reference TRBV5-5 and TRBJ2-7, is DAGVTQSPTHLIKTRGQQVTLRCSPISGHKSVSWYQQVLGQGPQFIFQYYEKEERGRGNFPDRFSARQFPNYSSELNVNALLLGDSALYLCASSLEDSAAYEQYFGPGTRLTVT.

The CDR3, as DNA: TGTGCCAGCAGTTACCTCGGGGATTCGGGAAACACCATATATTTT. This codes for CASSYLGDSGNTIYF. This chain connects TRBV6-5 to TRBJ1-3; D unclear. V lost 2 bases, J lost 4 bases, and 12 bases lay in between. CDR1 MNHEY and CDR2 SVGAGI come from the germline V gene. The CDR3 is made up of 15 amino acids.

The chain recombines TRBV9 with TRBJ2-1; 8 bases align to TRBD2. V dropped 3 bases and J dropped 7; count of bases not matched to a gene: 9. The CDR3 length is 15 residues. Germline V lookup: CDR1 SGDLS, CDR2 YYNGEE. In nucleotides, the CDR3 is TGTGCCAGCAGCGGTGCCAGCGGGAGTACGAATGAGCAGTTCTTC. Amino acids: CASSGASGSTNEQFF.